The 26 T cell receptor beta chains below all came from one sample that was sequenced in a study of T cell changes during pregnancy in multiple sclerosis. Measured with immunoSEQ multiplex PCR; TCRdb has only the in-frame clones, and not every one. The sample has some 64,000 clones, 92% seen once. This specimen was peripheral blood, taken in the first trimester of pregnancy. The receptors shown here come from a female donor with multiple sclerosis, enrolled in a pregnancy study.

The chain carries TRBV10-3 and TRBJ1-4; D is uncertain. Germline CDR1 reads ENHRY; CDR2 reads SYGVKD. The CDR3 is 13 residues long. V lost 11 bases and J 3 bases, leaving 13 bases between the germline ends. The CDR3 bases are TGTGCCTCGAGGCGGGGTTCTAATGAAAAACTGTTTTTT. It specifies CASRRGSNEKLFF.

The V and J genes are TRBV2 and TRBJ1-5; 7 bases are shared with TRBD1. The CDR3 is 15 residues long. CDR1 and CDR2 (germline): SNHLY, FYNNEI. With 3 bases clipped from V and 4 bases from J, the junction kept 6 bases outside the gene matches. The CDR3 bases are TGTGCCAGCAGTGACGGGACAGCCAGAAATCAGCCCCAGCATTTT. This encodes CASSDGTARNQPQHF.

The chain uses TRBV6-1 and TRBJ1-1; tentatively, D is TRBD1 (5 bases). This CDR3 is 12 amino acids long. CDR1 and CDR2 from the germline V gene are MNHNS and SASEGT. V was cut by 6 bases and J by 5 bases, with 10 bases left in between. The CDR3 protein is CASSKKGTEAFF. The CDR3 DNA sequence: TGTGCCAGCAGCAAGAAGGGGACTGAAGCTTTCTTT.

The genes are TRBV6-6 and TRBJ2-7, with D perhaps TRBD2 (5 bases). Germline CDR1 and CDR2: MNHNY and SVGAGI (reference sequence). V lost 8 bases to trimming and J lost 3 bases, with 20 bases between them. CDR3 size: 15 residues. The CDR3 DNA reads TGTGCCAGCCGAGCATCGGGGAGAACCCACTACGAGCAGTACTTC. Translating gives CASRASGRTHYEQYF.

The DNA for the CDR3 is TGTGCCAGCAGCTTCCTCTCGAACACCGGGGAGCTGTTTTTT. This encodes CASSFLSNTGELFF. The chain carries TRBV11-3 and TRBJ2-2; D gene ambiguous. The length of the CDR3 is 14 residues. CDR1 is SGHNT and CDR2 is YENEEA in the germline V gene. The ends were cut back, 3 bases at V and 0 bases at J, with 5 bases in the middle.

Comments on this clone: Other DNA sequences in the same sample also yield this CDR3. The J gene is TRBJ2-3, the V gene TRBV19, with D hard to call. CDR3 size: 14 residues. The V end was cut by 3 bases, the J end by 0 bases, with 7 bases between. The germline gives CDR1 LNHDA, CDR2 SQIVND (reference sequence). The CDR3 bases are TGTGCCAGTAGTATCTTCGGGAGCACAGATACGCAGTATTTT. It yields the protein CASSIFGSTDTQYF.

V gene TRBV6-5 combines with J gene TRBJ2-1; D is undetermined. CDR1 and CDR2 from the germline V gene are MNHEY and SVGAGI. V was pared by 4 bases and J by 0 bases, with 4 bases between. The CDR3 sequence is 13 residues long. The CDR3 sequence is CASSFSSYNEQFF. CDR3 nucleotide sequence: TGTGCCAGCAGTTTTAGCTCCTACAATGAGCAGTTCTTC.

The chain has TRBV28 and TRBJ2-5, with D maybe TRBD1 (6 bases). The V and J ends lost 7 bases and 2 bases respectively, with 11 bases between them. From germline, CDR1 is MDHEN and CDR2 SYDVKM. This CDR3 comprises 13 residues. CDR3 DNA sequence: TGTGCCAGCAAAAAACAGGGACAAGAGACCCAGTACTTC. Translating gives CASKKQGQETQYF.

The chain recombines TRBV11-3 with TRBJ1-1; D not certain. Germline CDR1 is SGHNT and CDR2 is YENEEA. This CDR3 contains 12 residues. The V and J ends lost 6 bases and 3 bases respectively, with 8 bases between them. The CDR3 here is CASSTQDTEAFF. CDR3 coding DNA: TGTGCCAGCAGTACTCAGGACACTGAAGCTTTCTTT.

The CDR3 nucleotides read TGTGCCAGCAGCTTTAGTAACGGGTTGAACACTGAAGCTTTCTTT. It specifies CASSFSNGLNTEAFF. This rearrangement joins TRBV11-3 to TRBJ1-1; no firm D call. V lost 3 bases and J 0 bases, leaving 11 bases between the germline ends. Per germline, CDR1 SGHNT and CDR2 YENEEA. The CDR3 has 15 residues.

V gene TRBV7-6 combines with J gene TRBJ2-7; D is possibly TRBD2 (5 bases). The CDR3 spans 15 residues. V lost 1 base and J 3 bases, leaving 13 bases between the germline ends. Germline CDR1 is SGHVS and CDR2 is FNYEAQ. The CDR3 reads CASSLGERRVYEQYF. Written as DNA, the CDR3 is TGTGCCAGCAGCTTAGGTGAGCGGCGGGTCTACGAGCAGTACTTC.

The V gene is TRBV6-1, the J gene TRBJ2-5; 8 nucleotides line up with TRBD1. The CDR3 consists of 13 residues. V trimming: 7 bases; J trimming: 5 bases; junction bases outside the gene matches: 6. Germline CDR1 reads MNHNS; CDR2 reads SASEGT. CDR3 residues: CASNGQGWETQYF. The CDR3 bases are TGTGCCAGCAATGGACAGGGATGGGAGACCCAGTACTTC.

V and J are TRBV30 and TRBJ2-5, with 8 bases matching TRBD2. Trimming at V came to 4 bases and at J to 5 bases, leaving 15 bases not matched to a gene. The CDR3 has 16 residues. In germline, CDR1 is GTSNPN, CDR2 SVGIG (reference sequence). CDR3 DNA: TGTGCCTGGACCAGGGGAGCGGGAGCGGCGTGGGAGACCCAGTACTTC. Amino acids: CAWTRGAGAAWETQYF.

Remarks on this clone: A read error may account for a junction end that differs from germline. The rearrangement joins TRBV2 to TRBJ2-1; a weak D match, TRBD2 (6 bases). From germline, CDR1 is SNHLY and CDR2 FYNNEI. This CDR3 region has 13 residues. CDR3 DNA sequence: TGTGCCAGCAGTGAAGCGCTTCGGGACTTGCTGCTCTTC. Encoded protein: CASSEALRDLLLF.

The rearrangement links TRBV5-1 to TRBJ2-2; 8 bases map to TRBD1. The CDR3 length is 17 residues. V shed 2 bases and J 1 base; nucleotides not matched to a gene: 7. Germline V lookup: CDR1 SGHRS, CDR2 YFSETQ. DNA for the CDR3: TGCGCCAGCAGCTTCGCCGGGACAGGAGTGAACACCGGGGAGCTGTTTTTT. Its protein is CASSFAGTGVNTGELFF. The full variable domain, in which reference TRBV5-1 and TRBJ2-2 provide the parts outside the CDR3, is KAGVTQTPRYLIKTRGQQVTLSCSPISGHRSVSWYQQTPGQGLQFLFEYFSETQRNKGNFPGRFSGRQFSNSRSEMNVSTLELGDSALYLCASSFAGTGVNTGELFFGEGSRLTVL.

The chain is built from TRBV11-3 and TRBJ2-3, with 12 bases aligning to TRBD2. The germline gives CDR1 SGHNT, CDR2 YENEEA. This CDR3 contains 16 residues. Trimming took 5 bases from V and 3 from J; bases not matched to a gene: 6. Written as DNA, the CDR3 is TGTGCCAGCAGCCCTAGCGGGAGGGCCAATACAGATACGCAGTATTTT. Translation gives CASSPSGRANTDTQYF.

This clone was seen a single time. The V gene is TRBV28, the J gene TRBJ2-1, with a possible D match to TRBD1 (5 bases). The CDR3 covers 16 residues. The V gene lost 1 base and the J gene lost 5 bases, with 15 bases spanning the gap. CDR1 is MDHEN, CDR2 SYDVKM, per germline. The CDR3 region has the DNA TGTGCCAGCAGTTTATCTTCTTCCAGGGTCCACAATGAGCAGTTCTTC. Amino acids: CASSLSSSRVHNEQFF.

V gene TRBV2 combines with J gene TRBJ2-1; D remains ambiguous. Between the trimmed V and J ends, which lost 7 bases and 7 bases, there was a span of 5 bases. The CDR3 has 10 amino acids. In germline, CDR1 is SNHLY, CDR2 FYNNEI. CDR3 sequence reads: CASNGNEQFF. The CDR3 DNA follows: TGTGCCAGCAACGGGAATGAGCAGTTCTTC.

The DNA of the CDR3 is TGTGCCACTCAGGGACAGGTTTATGGCTACACCTTC. Protein product: CATQGQVYGYTF. The V and J genes are TRBV28 and TRBJ1-2; 8 bases align to TRBD1. This CDR3 comprises 12 residues. J was trimmed by 5 bases and V by 10 bases; bases with no gene match: 6. CDR1 and CDR2 from the germline V gene are MDHEN and SYDVKM.

CDR3 sequence (DNA): TGCGCCAGCAGCTTGGGGGGGCACGAGCAGTACTTC. Translated: CASSLGGHEQYF. This rearrangement joins TRBV5-1 to TRBJ2-7, with a possible D match to TRBD1 (6 bases). The germline V gene encodes CDR1 SGHRS and CDR2 YFSETQ. V was cut by 0 bases and J by 5 bases, with 6 bases left in between. This CDR3 comprises 12 residues.

The chain combines TRBV29-1 with TRBJ2-5; TRBD2 aligns across 12 bases. Germline loops: CDR1 SQVTM, CDR2 ANQGSEA. Trimming removed 4 bases from V and 5 bases from J; junction bases left unmatched: 8. This CDR3 has 15 residues. The CDR3: CSVGDRLAGVETQYF. The DNA for the CDR3 is TGCAGCGTTGGAGATAGACTAGCGGGAGTGGAGACCCAGTACTTC.

The rearrangement links TRBV9 to TRBJ1-2; the D gene is possibly TRBD1 (6 bases). CDR3 size: 14 residues. Between the trimmed V and J ends, which lost 0 bases and 8 bases, there was a span of 14 bases. CDR1 and CDR2 from the germline V gene are SGDLS and YYNGEE. CDR3 DNA: TGTGCCAGCAGCGTAGCGGGGGGGGCGAGCGGCTACACCTTC. The encoded protein is CASSVAGGASGYTF.

The chain links TRBV14 to TRBJ1-1; D gene ambiguous. This CDR3 comprises 14 residues. Deletions cut 4 bases from V and 1 base from J, with 10 bases between. The germline CDR1 and CDR2 sequences are SGHDN and FVKESK. The CDR3 protein is CASSPETPNTEAFF. For the CDR3, the DNA is TGTGCCAGCAGCCCAGAGACTCCGAACACTGAAGCTTTCTTT.

The V call is TRBV11-2, the J call TRBJ2-7, with D possibly TRBD1 on 6 matching bases. The V gene lost 2 bases and the J gene lost 5 bases, with 7 bases spanning the gap. Germline values: CDR1 SGHAT, CDR2 FQNNGV. The CDR3 covers 12 residues. CDR3 sequence reads: CASSLWDNEQYF. Here the CDR3 DNA reads TGTGCCAGCAGCTTATGGGACAACGAGCAGTACTTC. Full variable domain (remainder filled in from reference TRBV11-2 and TRBJ2-7): EAGVAQSPRYKIIEKRQSVAFWCNPISGHATLYWYQQILGQGPKLLIQFQNNGVVDDSQLPKDRFSAERLKGVDSTLKIQPAKLEDSAVYLCASSLWDNEQYFGPGTRLTVT.

CDR3 residues: CAWSGASGADEQYF. In DNA, the CDR3 is TGTGCCTGGAGTGGGGCTAGCGGCGCAGACGAGCAGTACTTC. The chain employs TRBV30 and TRBJ2-7; 7 bases map to TRBD2. In germline, CDR1 is GTSNPN, CDR2 SVGIG (reference sequence). The V gene end was trimmed by 1 base and the J gene end by 5 bases; junction bases not matched to a gene: 8. The CDR3 is made up of 14 amino acids.

J is TRBJ1-2 and V is TRBV6-5; TRBD1 aligns across 10 bases. CDR1 and CDR2 from the germline V gene are MNHEY and SVGAGI. After removal of 7 bases from V and 8 bases from J, the junction contained 13 bases not matched to a gene. This CDR3 region has 15 residues. CDR3 DNA sequence: TGTGCCAGCACCATCGCCCTGTGGACAGGGGGAGGCTACACCTTC. It translates to CASTIALWTGGGYTF.